This TCR beta chain was retrieved from a study of T cell changes during pregnancy in multiple sclerosis. Assay: immunoSEQ multiplex PCR; the TCRdb copy retains only in-frame clones and omits some. The data show over 85,000 clones, around 92% seen once. The CDR3 totals 15 residues. Germline CDR1 reads SGHTS; CDR2 reads YDEGEE. J was trimmed by 4 bases and V by 0 bases; bases with no gene match: 3. Sequences were derived from peripheral blood, sampled after pregnancy. The receptor comes from a female donor in good health, enrolled as a control in a pregnancy study. V is TRBV5-8 and J is TRBJ2-2; 7 bases line up with TRBD2. The CDR3 DNA sequence: TGTGCCAGCAGCTTGGAACGGGGGGTCACCGGGGAGCTGTTTTTT. It yields the protein CASSLERGVTGELFF.